The 18 T cell receptor beta chains in this list originate from one sample, sequenced in a study of blood T cell repertoires in COVID-19. Profiled with immunoSEQ multiplex PCR; TCRdb holds only in-frame clones, not every one. Of about 180,000 clones listed, approximately 80% were seen once; the top ten hold roughly 15%. Input material: PBMCs or T cells enriched from blood (not recorded which). The receptor source for this set is a man aged 45-65 years who had recovered from COVID-19.

The V call is TRBV7-8, the J call TRBJ1-4; 8 bases match TRBD1. In germline, CDR1 is SGHVS, CDR2 FQNEAQ. The CDR3 spans 16 residues. With 5 bases clipped from V and 8 bases from J, the junction kept 13 bases outside the gene matches. The DNA of the CDR3 is TGTGCCAGCAGCGGAAGGTTGGACAGGGTCCAGGAAAAACTGTTTTTT. Its protein product is CASSGRLDRVQEKLFF.

The chain recombines TRBV6-5 with TRBJ1-2, with D maybe TRBD1 (6 bases). This CDR3 spans 15 amino acids. The germline V gene encodes CDR1 MNHEY and CDR2 SVGAGI. Trimming pared 0 bases from V and 2 bases from J, leaving 10 bases between. CDR3 residues: CASSYSPTGNYGYTF. The DNA of the CDR3 is TGTGCCAGCAGTTACTCTCCGACAGGCAACTATGGCTACACCTTC.

The chain employs TRBV2 and TRBJ2-2, with D perhaps matching TRBD1 (6 bases). Germline-derived CDR1 and CDR2 are SNHLY and FYNNEI. The CDR3 spans 18 residues. V gave up 6 bases and J gave up 1 base, with 21 bases separating them. CDR3 region: CASSEQQGSRRNTGELFF. The CDR3 DNA reads as TGTGCCAGCAGCGAGCAACAGGGTAGTAGAAGGAACACCGGGGAGCTGTTTTTT.

This clone has only one observation. The rearrangement joins TRBV5-6 to TRBJ1-3; D uncertain. The CDR3 consists of 16 residues. With 1 base removed from V and 0 bases from J, the gap between germline ends came to 11 bases. CDR1 and CDR2 from the germline V gene are SGHDT and YYEEEE. CDR3 loop: CASSLLSQFSGNTIYF. As DNA, the CDR3 is TGTGCCAGCAGCTTGCTCAGTCAATTCTCTGGAAACACCATATATTTT.

The chain links TRBV7-9 to TRBJ1-4; D may be TRBD1 (6 bases). V was trimmed by 4 bases and J by 5 bases, leaving 17 bases between them. CDR1 and CDR2 (germline): SEHNR, FQNEAQ (reference sequence). The CDR3 consists of 16 residues. The CDR3 DNA reads TGTGCCAGCAGCTCCCTCGTAGGGGGGGGGAATGAAAAACTGTTTTTT. Translation gives CASSSLVGGGNEKLFF.

The rearrangement links TRBV5-1 to TRBJ2-7; TRBD2 is a possible D gene (6 bases). Germline values: CDR1 SGHRS, CDR2 YFSETQ. V lost 2 bases, J lost 4 bases, and 16 bases lay in between. The CDR3 length is 15 residues. The CDR3 reads CASSFSGDSIYEQYF. The CDR3 region has the DNA TGCGCCAGCAGCTTCTCCGGGGACTCTATTTACGAGCAGTACTTC.

This rearrangement joins TRBV18 to TRBJ2-4; TRBD2 matches at 13 bases. Looked up from germline, CDR1 is KGHSH and CDR2 is LQKENI. This CDR3 is 19 amino acids long. The J segment lost 1 base and the V segment lost 3 bases, leaving 9 bases of the junction unmatched. The CDR3 is CASSPGLAGLVSAKNIQYF. The DNA of the CDR3 is TGTGCCAGCTCACCGGGACTAGCGGGGCTCGTCAGTGCCAAAAACATTCAGTACTTC.

This chain connects TRBV2 to TRBJ1-1, with D maybe TRBD1 (5 bases). In germline, CDR1 is SNHLY, CDR2 FYNNEI. Trimming removed 8 bases at V and 0 bases at J, with 19 bases between. The CDR3 extends over 16 amino acids. The CDR3 DNA is TGTGCCAGCCGCCTCCGGACAAGGCTCCTGAACACTGAAGCTTTCTTT. The encoded protein is CASRLRTRLLNTEAFF.

This clone was seen only a few times. The chain recombines TRBV12-2 with TRBJ1-1; the table's D call, TRBD1, has no DNA check behind it. TRBV12-2 is a known pseudogene. The CDR3 has 13 amino acids. As DNA, the CDR3 is TGTGCAAGTCTCGCCCAGGAGAACACTGAAGCTTTCTTT. Translation gives CASLAQENTEAFF.

The V and J genes are TRBV10-2 and TRBJ2-7; 8 bases fit TRBD1. V gave up 7 bases and J gave up 3 bases; unmatched junction bases: 8. This CDR3 contains 14 residues. CDR1 WSHSY and CDR2 SAAADI come from the germline V gene. CDR3 amino acids: CASKADRAYYEQYF. CDR3 bases: TGCGCCAGCAAGGCGGACAGGGCATACTACGAGCAGTACTTC.

V is TRBV3-1 (or the pseudogene TRBV3-2) and J is TRBJ1-1, with D perhaps TRBD1 (5 bases). Trimming took 11 bases from V and 4 from J, leaving 11 bases between them. The CDR3 has 11 residues. In germline, CDR1 is LGHDT, CDR2 YNNKEL (reference sequence). In DNA, the CDR3 is TGTGCCTCCGGCGGGGGCACTGAAGCTTTCTTT. Its translation: CASGGGTEAFF.

The chain is built from TRBV7-6 and TRBJ1-3; the match to TRBD1 covers 9 bases. CDR1 SGHVS and CDR2 FNYEAQ come from the germline V gene. CDR3 length equals 15 residues. The V segment lost 5 bases and the J segment 0 bases; nucleotides outside the gene matches: 2. The CDR3 sequence: CASSMTGGSGNTIYF. DNA of the CDR3: TGTGCCAGCAGCATGACAGGGGGCTCTGGAAACACCATATATTTT.

The chain links TRBV19 to TRBJ1-5, with 8 bases aligning to TRBD1. The CDR3 is 12 residues long. V was clipped by 11 bases and J by 7 bases; unmatched bases: 7. The germline gives CDR1 LNHDA, CDR2 SQIVND (reference sequence). In nucleotides, the CDR3 is TGTGCCTCCAGGGGGCAGCGGCAGCCCCAGCATTTT. Protein sequence: CASRGQRQPQHF.

The V gene is TRBV11-2, the J gene TRBJ2-2; 14 nucleotides agree with TRBD2. J gave up 6 bases and V 3 bases, and 3 bases lay outside the gene matches. The CDR3 extends over 16 amino acids. Germline loops: CDR1 SGHAT, CDR2 FQNNGV. CDR3 DNA sequence: TGTGCCAGCAGCTTTAGACTAGCGGGGGGGCCCGGGGAGCTGTTTTTT. Its translation is CASSFRLAGGPGELFF.

V and J are TRBV6-5 and TRBJ1-2; 9 nucleotides align to TRBD1. The V and J ends lost 0 bases and 8 bases, in that order; junction bases with no gene match: 7. The germline V gene encodes CDR1 MNHEY and CDR2 SVGAGI. This CDR3 comprises 15 residues. Written as DNA, the CDR3 is TGTGCCAGCAGTTACTCGGCCGGGACAGGGCGAGGCTACACCTTC. Encoded protein: CASSYSAGTGRGYTF.

V is TRBV2 and J is TRBJ2-1; TRBD2 agrees at 10 bases. The germline V gene encodes CDR1 SNHLY and CDR2 FYNNEI. The CDR3 totals 16 residues. Trimming took 6 bases from V and 4 from J; bases not matched to a gene: 9. Here the CDR3 reads CASSAARTSGYNEQFF. CDR3 in DNA: TGTGCCAGCAGCGCTGCAAGGACTAGCGGATACAATGAGCAGTTCTTC.

The gene calls are TRBV19 and TRBJ2-7, with TRBD2 identical over 11 bases. The CDR3 runs 16 residues. The germline V gene encodes CDR1 LNHDA and CDR2 SQIVND (reference sequence). The V segment lost 6 bases and the J segment 3 bases; nucleotides outside the gene matches: 10. The CDR3 region has the DNA TGTGCCAGTAGACCTACCGGGACTAGCGGAAGCTACGAGCAGTACTTC. As protein: CASRPTGTSGSYEQYF.

This clone was seen many times. This rearrangement joins TRBV4-1 to TRBJ2-5, with 7 positions matching TRBD1. There are 16 residues in the CDR3. The germline gives CDR1 MGHRA, CDR2 YSYEKL. The V segment lost 4 bases and the J segment 2 bases; nucleotides outside the gene matches: 10. The CDR3: CASSLYTGTAQETQYF. CDR3 bases: TGCGCCAGCAGCCTCTATACCGGGACAGCTCAAGAGACCCAGTACTTC.